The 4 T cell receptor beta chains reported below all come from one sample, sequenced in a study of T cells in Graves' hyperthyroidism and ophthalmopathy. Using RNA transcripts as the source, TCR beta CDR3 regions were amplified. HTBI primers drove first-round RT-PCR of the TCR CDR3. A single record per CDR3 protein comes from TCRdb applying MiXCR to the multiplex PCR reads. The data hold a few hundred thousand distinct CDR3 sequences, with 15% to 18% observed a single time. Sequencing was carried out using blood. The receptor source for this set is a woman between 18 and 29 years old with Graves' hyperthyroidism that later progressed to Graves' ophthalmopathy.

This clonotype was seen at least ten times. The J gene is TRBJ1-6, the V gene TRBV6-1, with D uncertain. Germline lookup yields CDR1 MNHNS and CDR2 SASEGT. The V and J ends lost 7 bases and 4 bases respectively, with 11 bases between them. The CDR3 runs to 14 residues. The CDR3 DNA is TGTGCCAGCACCAGGACCGGTTATAATTCACCCCTCCACTTT. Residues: CASTRTGYNSPLHF.

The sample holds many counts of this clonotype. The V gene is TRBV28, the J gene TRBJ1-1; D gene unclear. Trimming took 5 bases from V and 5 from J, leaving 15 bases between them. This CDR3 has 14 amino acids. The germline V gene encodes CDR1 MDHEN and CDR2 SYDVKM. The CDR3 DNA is TGTGCCAGCAGTACCATGTCCCTTAGGACTGAAGCTTTCTTT. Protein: CASSTMSLRTEAFF.

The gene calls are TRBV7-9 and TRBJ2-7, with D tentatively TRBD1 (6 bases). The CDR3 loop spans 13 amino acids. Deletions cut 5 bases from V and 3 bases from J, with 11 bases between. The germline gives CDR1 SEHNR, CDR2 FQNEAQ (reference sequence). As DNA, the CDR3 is TGTGCCAGCAGCCCACGGACAGACTACGAGCAGTACTTC. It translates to CASSPRTDYEQYF.

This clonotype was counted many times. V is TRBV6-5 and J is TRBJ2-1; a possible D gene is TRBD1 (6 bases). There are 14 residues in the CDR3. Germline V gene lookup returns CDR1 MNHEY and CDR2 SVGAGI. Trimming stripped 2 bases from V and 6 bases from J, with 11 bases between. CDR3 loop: CASSYVLGGNEQFF. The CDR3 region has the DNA TGTGCCAGCAGTTACGTTTTAGGGGGCAATGAGCAGTTCTTC.